The 31 T cell receptor beta chains listed next were all sequenced from one sample in a study of shared clonotypes between healthy human individuals. Using immunoSEQ multiplex PCR, the repertoire was profiled, and TCRdb retains in-frame clones only, with some absent. The sample contains some 470,000 clones, 70% to 80% of which appear only once. What was sequenced was PBMCs. The receptor set was obtained from a woman aged 35 to 49 in good health. Some clones in this sample may be carry-over from other donors' samples.

The gene calls are TRBV13 and TRBJ2-7; D is ambiguous. Between the trimmed V and J ends, which lost 2 bases and 5 bases, there was a span of 10 bases. Germline lookup yields CDR1 PRHDT and CDR2 FYEKMQ (reference sequence). The CDR3 runs to 13 residues. The CDR3 region is CASSLIGFHEQYF. CDR3 bases: TGTGCCAGCAGCTTAATCGGTTTCCACGAGCAGTACTTC. Combining the CDR3 with reference TRBV13 and TRBJ2-7 gives the whole variable domain AAGVIQSPRHLIKEKRETATLKCYPIPRHDTVYWYQQGPGQDPQFLISFYEKMQSDKGSIPDRFSAQQFSDYHSELNMSSLELGDSALYFCASSLIGFHEQYFGPGTRLTVT.

The genes are TRBV7-9 and TRBJ2-5; D uncertain. The CDR3 covers 11 residues. The V and J ends lost 7 bases and 5 bases respectively, with 8 bases between them. In germline, CDR1 is SEHNR, CDR2 FQNEAQ (reference sequence). CDR3 amino acids: CASIGFETQYF. CDR3 bases: TGTGCCAGCATTGGGTTTGAGACCCAGTACTTC. The complete variable domain, with remaining parts taken from reference TRBV7-9 and TRBJ2-5, reads DTGVSQNPRHKITKRGQNVTFRCDPISEHNRLYWYRQTLGQGPEFLTYFQNEAQLEKSRLLSDRFSAERPKGSFSTLEIQRTEQGDSAMYLCASIGFETQYFGPGTRLLVL.

The chain employs TRBV4-1 and TRBJ2-7, with 12 nucleotides matching TRBD2. V was pared by 3 bases and J by 2 bases, with 8 bases of the junction left unmatched. The CDR3 runs to 17 residues. From germline, CDR1 is MGHRA and CDR2 YSYEKL. The CDR3 DNA sequence: TGCGCCAGCAGCCAGCTTCTGGCTAGCGGGAGGGCCTACGAGCAGTACTTC. It codes for CASSQLLASGRAYEQYF.

CDR3 residues: CASIESDTGELFF. The CDR3 bases are TGCGCCAGCATTGAATCCGACACCGGGGAGCTGTTTTTT. The rearrangement joins TRBV5-1 to TRBJ2-2; D not resolved. The CDR3 has 13 amino acids. Germline values: CDR1 SGHRS, CDR2 YFSETQ. V was shortened by 6 bases and J by 3 bases, with 9 bases between the two germline ends.

The chain joins TRBV4-2 to TRBJ2-5, with 7 nucleotides matching TRBD2. The V and J ends lost 1 base and 1 base, in that order; junction bases with no gene match: 3. Germline V gene sequence: CDR1 LGHNA, CDR2 YNFKEQ. The CDR3 length is 15 residues. CDR3 residues: CASSQVGGVQETQYF. DNA for the CDR3: TGTGCCAGCAGCCAAGTGGGGGGGGTCCAAGAGACCCAGTACTTC.

The chain is built from TRBV6-5 and TRBJ2-6; D gene uncertain. The length of the CDR3 is 14 residues. In germline, CDR1 is MNHEY, CDR2 SVGAGI. V was pared by 10 bases and J by 0 bases, with 10 bases between. This CDR3 is CATTLSSGANVLTF. The DNA for the CDR3 is TGTGCCACCACACTCAGCTCTGGGGCCAACGTCCTGACTTTC.

The chain carries TRBV6-1 and TRBJ2-3; 12 positions match TRBD1. The CDR3 runs to 17 residues. V lost 4 bases and J lost 5; bases outside the gene matches: 10. Germline CDR1 reads MNHNS; CDR2 reads SASEGT. The CDR3 DNA follows: TGTGCCAGCAGTGCCTTACCGGGACAGGGGGCCGTAGATACGCAGTATTTT. As protein: CASSALPGQGAVDTQYF.

This clone was seen a single time. The genes are TRBV27 and TRBJ2-1, with 8 nucleotides matching TRBD2. The CDR3 has 13 residues. Germline trimming cut 4 bases from V and 13 bases from J; bases unmatched to any gene: 9. From germline, CDR1 is MNHEY and CDR2 SMNVEV (reference sequence). CDR3 coding DNA: TGTGCCAGCAGTTCTGAAGCGGGAGTCCCCCAGTTCTTC. It encodes CASSSEAGVPQFF.

The CDR3: CASSLWGSNTEAFF. In DNA, the CDR3 is TGTGCCAGCAGCTTGTGGGGCAGCAACACTGAAGCTTTCTTT. V gene TRBV5-5 combines with J gene TRBJ1-1; TRBD1 might be the D (5 bases). CDR3 length equals 14 residues. V shed 1 base and J shed 2 bases, with 9 bases lying between them. Per germline, CDR1 SGHKS and CDR2 YYEKEE (reference sequence).

The chain is built from TRBV6-6 and TRBJ2-1; D uncertain. This CDR3 is built from 16 residues. CDR1 is MNHNY and CDR2 is SVGAGI in the germline V gene (reference sequence). Deletions cut 4 bases from V and 3 bases from J, with 16 bases between. DNA for the CDR3: TGTGCCAGCAGTTCGCTCCCTCTCTCTCTCTACAATGAGCAGTTCTTC. Its translation is CASSSLPLSLYNEQFF.

In regard to this clone: This likely came from a read error, as a far larger clone is one base away. The chain has TRBV6-1 and TRBJ2-5; 8 nucleotides line up with TRBD1. The CDR3 sequence is 12 residues long. V lost 8 bases and J lost 6; bases outside the gene matches: 5. CDR1 and CDR2 (germline): MNHNS, SASEGT. In DNA form, the CDR3 reads TGTGCCAGCGCACAGGGGGTGAAGACCCAGTACTTC. Protein product: CASAQGVKTQYF.

The gene calls are TRBV28 and TRBJ2-2; 12 nucleotides align to TRBD1. The CDR3 has 16 amino acids. Trimming cost V 5 bases and J 5 bases; bases outside gene matches: 6. CDR1 and CDR2 (germline): MDHEN, SYDVKM. CDR3 sequence (DNA): TGTGCCAGCAGTCCTGGGACAGGGGGCTATACCGGGGAGCTGTTTTTT. As protein: CASSPGTGGYTGELFF.

The rearrangement joins TRBV5-1 to TRBJ2-1; 13 nucleotides match TRBD2. Per germline, CDR1 SGHRS and CDR2 YFSETQ. The V segment lost 2 bases and the J segment 8 bases; nucleotides outside the gene matches: 4. The CDR3 has 15 amino acids. Written as DNA, the CDR3 is TGCGCCAGCAGCTTTACTAGCGGGAGGGCCCATGAGCAGTTCTTC. Protein product: CASSFTSGRAHEQFF.

The V and J genes are TRBV6-5 and TRBJ1-3; 7 bases agree with TRBD1. Looked up from germline, CDR1 is MNHEY and CDR2 is SVGAGI. The CDR3 runs 15 residues. Losses at the gene ends were 5 bases for V and 0 bases for J; bases not matched to a gene: 4. The CDR3 DNA follows: TGTGCCAGCAGTACCGGGACAGTCTCTGGAAACACCATATATTTT. Residues: CASSTGTVSGNTIYF.

Regarding this clone: This sequence is one base from a far larger clone and is likely a read error. The chain uses TRBV30 and TRBJ1-3; D not certain. The V end lost 6 bases, the J end lost 1 base, and 10 bases lay between the germline ends. The CDR3 sequence is 13 residues long. CDR1 is GTSNPN and CDR2 is SVGIG in the germline V gene (reference sequence). CDR3 DNA: TGTGCCTGCCACCACGGTTCTGGAAACACCATATATTTT. Protein product: CACHHGSGNTIYF.

V is TRBV7-9 and J is TRBJ2-1; D remains ambiguous. Trimming shortened V by 5 bases and J by 3 bases, and 5 bases separated the two germline ends. Germline V CDR1 and CDR2: SEHNR, FQNEAQ (reference sequence). The CDR3 is 12 amino acids. CDR3 loop: CASSHIYNEQFF. CDR3 bases: TGTGCCAGCAGCCACATCTACAATGAGCAGTTCTTC. Full variable domain (outside the CDR3, taken from reference TRBV7-9 and TRBJ2-1): DTGVSQNPRHKITKRGQNVTFRCDPISEHNRLYWYRQTLGQGPEFLTYFQNEAQLEKSRLLSDRFSAERPKGSFSTLEIQRTEQGDSAMYLCASSHIYNEQFFGPGTRLTVL.

The gene calls are TRBV4-1 and TRBJ2-7; 11 nucleotides align to TRBD2. Germline trimming cut 3 bases from V and 2 bases from J; bases unmatched to any gene: 6. CDR1 is MGHRA and CDR2 is YSYEKL in the germline V gene. The CDR3 totals 16 residues. CDR3 residues: CASSHTGLAETYEQYF. The DNA of the CDR3 is TGCGCCAGCAGCCACACGGGACTAGCGGAGACCTACGAGCAGTACTTC.

The rearrangement joins TRBV30 to TRBJ2-3; 8 bases line up with TRBD2. Germline loops: CDR1 GTSNPN, CDR2 SVGIG (reference sequence). The V gene end was trimmed by 4 bases and the J gene end by 0 bases; junction bases not matched to a gene: 3. The CDR3 totals 14 residues. CDR3 bases: TGTGCCTGGACCGGACTAGCAAGCACAGATACGCAGTATTTT. Protein sequence: CAWTGLASTDTQYF.

This clone was observed a few times. The identical CDR3 is also encoded by other nucleotide sequences in the sample. The V and J genes are TRBV7-2 and TRBJ2-3; D remains ambiguous. This CDR3 region has 14 residues. The V end was cut by 0 bases, the J end by 2 bases, with 6 bases between. Germline CDR1 reads SGHTA; CDR2 reads FQGNSA. CDR3 bases: TGTGCCAGCAGCTTAGCCCCCAACACAGATACGCAGTATTTT. It yields the protein CASSLAPNTDTQYF.

CDR3 protein: CASRNGGTGELFF. CDR3 bases: TGTGCCAGCAGGAATGGAGGCACCGGGGAGCTGTTTTTT. This chain links TRBV11-2 with TRBJ2-2; possible D gene TRBD2, 5 bases. CDR3 length: 13 amino acids. In germline, CDR1 is SGHAT, CDR2 FQNNGV. V lost 6 bases and J 4 bases, leaving 9 bases between the germline ends. Looking up the rest from reference TRBV11-2 and TRBJ2-2 gives the full variable domain: EAGVAQSPRYKIIEKRQSVAFWCNPISGHATLYWYQQILGQGPKLLIQFQNNGVVDDSQLPKDRFSAERLKGVDSTLKIQPAKLEDSAVYLCASRNGGTGELFFGEGSRLTVL.

This sequence joins TRBV29-1 and TRBJ2-3, with 8 bases matching TRBD2. The V and J ends lost 8 bases and 1 base, in that order; junction bases with no gene match: 8. The CDR3 consists of 14 residues. CDR1 is SQVTM and CDR2 is ANQGSEA in the germline V gene. CDR3 residues: CSSRAGAGTDTQYF. The CDR3 region has the DNA TGCAGCTCACGAGCGGGAGCGGGCACAGATACGCAGTATTTT.

V and J are TRBV4-1 and TRBJ2-1, with D tentatively TRBD1 (7 bases). There are 16 residues in the CDR3. V dropped 3 bases and J dropped 3 bases, with 15 bases sitting between them. Germline V gene data show CDR1 as MGHRA and CDR2 as YSYEKL. The DNA of the CDR3 is TGCGCCAGCAGCCAGCTAGCGCGGGACAGCTACAATGAGCAGTTCTTC. Its protein product is CASSQLARDSYNEQFF.

V is TRBV6-1 and J is TRBJ2-7, with 10 bases identical to TRBD1. The CDR3 sequence is 15 residues long. Trimming at V came to 2 bases and at J to 6 bases, leaving 7 bases not matched to a gene. Germline CDR1 is MNHNS and CDR2 is SASEGT. Written as DNA, the CDR3 is TGTGCCAGCAGTGAAACCGGGACAGGGGTTTCCGAGCAGTACTTC. It codes for CASSETGTGVSEQYF.

The J gene is TRBJ2-7, the V gene TRBV7-9; 10 bases are shared with TRBD1. Germline V gives CDR1 SEHNR, CDR2 FQNEAQ (reference sequence). The CDR3 covers 15 residues. Trimming removed 0 bases from V and 3 bases from J; junction bases left unmatched: 2. CDR3 in DNA: TGTGCCAGCAGCTTAGCCGGGACAGGGGTCTACGAGCAGTACTTC. Its protein product is CASSLAGTGVYEQYF.

The genes are TRBV5-8 and TRBJ2-7; 12 positions agree with TRBD2. This CDR3 contains 16 residues. Germline V lookup: CDR1 SGHTS, CDR2 YDEGEE. V lost 5 bases to trimming and J lost 0 bases; unmatched junction nucleotides: 6. Written as DNA, the CDR3 is TGTGCCAGCAGAACTCTAGCGGGAGGGCACTCCTACGAGCAGTACTTC. Its protein is CASRTLAGGHSYEQYF.

The chain links TRBV11-2 to TRBJ2-3, with a weak D call TRBD2 (6 bases). Trimming shortened V by 4 bases and J by 5 bases, and 16 bases separated the two germline ends. The CDR3 runs to 15 residues. Germline loops: CDR1 SGHAT, CDR2 FQNNGV. This CDR3 reads CASSSGGRRGDTQYF. Written as DNA, the CDR3 is TGTGCCAGCAGCTCCGGGGGTCGCAGAGGAGATACGCAGTATTTT.

This clone has more than one count but fewer than ten. V is TRBV11-2 and J is TRBJ2-5, with unresolved D. V was cut by 3 bases and J by 1 base, with 3 bases left in between. The germline V gene encodes CDR1 SGHAT and CDR2 FQNNGV. The length of the CDR3 is 12 residues. In DNA form, the CDR3 reads TGTGCCAGCAGCTTCTTCCAAGAGACCCAGTACTTC. Its protein product is CASSFFQETQYF.

Points on this clone: A read error likely explains this, since a far larger clone differs by one base. The same CDR3 is also encoded by other DNA sequences in this sample. The chain employs TRBV27 and TRBJ1-1, with TRBD1 matching 7 bases. Looked up from germline, CDR1 is MNHEY and CDR2 is SMNVEV (reference sequence). Trimming at V came to 2 bases and at J to 3 bases, leaving 6 bases not matched to a gene. There are 15 residues in the CDR3. CDR3: CASSLTGTAYTEAFF. The DNA of the CDR3 is TGTGCCAGCAGTTTAACCGGGACAGCGTACACTGAAGCTTTCTTT.

This clone was seen just once. The chain has TRBV6-5 and TRBJ1-4; no clear D. CDR1 and CDR2 (germline): MNHEY, SVGAGI. The CDR3 is 14 amino acids. Trimming removed 6 bases from V and 7 bases from J, with 15 bases in between. In DNA, the CDR3 is TGTGCCAGCAGAAGACAACTAAGGAGTGAAAAACTGTTTTTT. This translates into CASRRQLRSEKLFF.

The J gene is TRBJ2-1, the V gene TRBV28; the D is unclear. The CDR3 extends over 14 amino acids. From germline, CDR1 is MDHEN and CDR2 SYDVKM. The V gene lost 8 bases and the J gene lost 5 bases, with 16 bases spanning the gap. The DNA for the CDR3 is TGTGCCAGCTTCACTGACACGTGGGACAATGAGCAGTTCTTC. The encoded protein is CASFTDTWDNEQFF.

V and J are TRBV5-8 and TRBJ2-4; D is unclear. Germline V gene sequence: CDR1 SGHTS, CDR2 YDEGEE. The CDR3 spans 12 residues. Deletions cut 3 bases from V and 9 bases from J, with 10 bases between. The CDR3 loop is CASSSPALIQYF. In DNA form, the CDR3 reads TGTGCCAGCAGCTCGCCCGCCCTCATTCAGTACTTC.